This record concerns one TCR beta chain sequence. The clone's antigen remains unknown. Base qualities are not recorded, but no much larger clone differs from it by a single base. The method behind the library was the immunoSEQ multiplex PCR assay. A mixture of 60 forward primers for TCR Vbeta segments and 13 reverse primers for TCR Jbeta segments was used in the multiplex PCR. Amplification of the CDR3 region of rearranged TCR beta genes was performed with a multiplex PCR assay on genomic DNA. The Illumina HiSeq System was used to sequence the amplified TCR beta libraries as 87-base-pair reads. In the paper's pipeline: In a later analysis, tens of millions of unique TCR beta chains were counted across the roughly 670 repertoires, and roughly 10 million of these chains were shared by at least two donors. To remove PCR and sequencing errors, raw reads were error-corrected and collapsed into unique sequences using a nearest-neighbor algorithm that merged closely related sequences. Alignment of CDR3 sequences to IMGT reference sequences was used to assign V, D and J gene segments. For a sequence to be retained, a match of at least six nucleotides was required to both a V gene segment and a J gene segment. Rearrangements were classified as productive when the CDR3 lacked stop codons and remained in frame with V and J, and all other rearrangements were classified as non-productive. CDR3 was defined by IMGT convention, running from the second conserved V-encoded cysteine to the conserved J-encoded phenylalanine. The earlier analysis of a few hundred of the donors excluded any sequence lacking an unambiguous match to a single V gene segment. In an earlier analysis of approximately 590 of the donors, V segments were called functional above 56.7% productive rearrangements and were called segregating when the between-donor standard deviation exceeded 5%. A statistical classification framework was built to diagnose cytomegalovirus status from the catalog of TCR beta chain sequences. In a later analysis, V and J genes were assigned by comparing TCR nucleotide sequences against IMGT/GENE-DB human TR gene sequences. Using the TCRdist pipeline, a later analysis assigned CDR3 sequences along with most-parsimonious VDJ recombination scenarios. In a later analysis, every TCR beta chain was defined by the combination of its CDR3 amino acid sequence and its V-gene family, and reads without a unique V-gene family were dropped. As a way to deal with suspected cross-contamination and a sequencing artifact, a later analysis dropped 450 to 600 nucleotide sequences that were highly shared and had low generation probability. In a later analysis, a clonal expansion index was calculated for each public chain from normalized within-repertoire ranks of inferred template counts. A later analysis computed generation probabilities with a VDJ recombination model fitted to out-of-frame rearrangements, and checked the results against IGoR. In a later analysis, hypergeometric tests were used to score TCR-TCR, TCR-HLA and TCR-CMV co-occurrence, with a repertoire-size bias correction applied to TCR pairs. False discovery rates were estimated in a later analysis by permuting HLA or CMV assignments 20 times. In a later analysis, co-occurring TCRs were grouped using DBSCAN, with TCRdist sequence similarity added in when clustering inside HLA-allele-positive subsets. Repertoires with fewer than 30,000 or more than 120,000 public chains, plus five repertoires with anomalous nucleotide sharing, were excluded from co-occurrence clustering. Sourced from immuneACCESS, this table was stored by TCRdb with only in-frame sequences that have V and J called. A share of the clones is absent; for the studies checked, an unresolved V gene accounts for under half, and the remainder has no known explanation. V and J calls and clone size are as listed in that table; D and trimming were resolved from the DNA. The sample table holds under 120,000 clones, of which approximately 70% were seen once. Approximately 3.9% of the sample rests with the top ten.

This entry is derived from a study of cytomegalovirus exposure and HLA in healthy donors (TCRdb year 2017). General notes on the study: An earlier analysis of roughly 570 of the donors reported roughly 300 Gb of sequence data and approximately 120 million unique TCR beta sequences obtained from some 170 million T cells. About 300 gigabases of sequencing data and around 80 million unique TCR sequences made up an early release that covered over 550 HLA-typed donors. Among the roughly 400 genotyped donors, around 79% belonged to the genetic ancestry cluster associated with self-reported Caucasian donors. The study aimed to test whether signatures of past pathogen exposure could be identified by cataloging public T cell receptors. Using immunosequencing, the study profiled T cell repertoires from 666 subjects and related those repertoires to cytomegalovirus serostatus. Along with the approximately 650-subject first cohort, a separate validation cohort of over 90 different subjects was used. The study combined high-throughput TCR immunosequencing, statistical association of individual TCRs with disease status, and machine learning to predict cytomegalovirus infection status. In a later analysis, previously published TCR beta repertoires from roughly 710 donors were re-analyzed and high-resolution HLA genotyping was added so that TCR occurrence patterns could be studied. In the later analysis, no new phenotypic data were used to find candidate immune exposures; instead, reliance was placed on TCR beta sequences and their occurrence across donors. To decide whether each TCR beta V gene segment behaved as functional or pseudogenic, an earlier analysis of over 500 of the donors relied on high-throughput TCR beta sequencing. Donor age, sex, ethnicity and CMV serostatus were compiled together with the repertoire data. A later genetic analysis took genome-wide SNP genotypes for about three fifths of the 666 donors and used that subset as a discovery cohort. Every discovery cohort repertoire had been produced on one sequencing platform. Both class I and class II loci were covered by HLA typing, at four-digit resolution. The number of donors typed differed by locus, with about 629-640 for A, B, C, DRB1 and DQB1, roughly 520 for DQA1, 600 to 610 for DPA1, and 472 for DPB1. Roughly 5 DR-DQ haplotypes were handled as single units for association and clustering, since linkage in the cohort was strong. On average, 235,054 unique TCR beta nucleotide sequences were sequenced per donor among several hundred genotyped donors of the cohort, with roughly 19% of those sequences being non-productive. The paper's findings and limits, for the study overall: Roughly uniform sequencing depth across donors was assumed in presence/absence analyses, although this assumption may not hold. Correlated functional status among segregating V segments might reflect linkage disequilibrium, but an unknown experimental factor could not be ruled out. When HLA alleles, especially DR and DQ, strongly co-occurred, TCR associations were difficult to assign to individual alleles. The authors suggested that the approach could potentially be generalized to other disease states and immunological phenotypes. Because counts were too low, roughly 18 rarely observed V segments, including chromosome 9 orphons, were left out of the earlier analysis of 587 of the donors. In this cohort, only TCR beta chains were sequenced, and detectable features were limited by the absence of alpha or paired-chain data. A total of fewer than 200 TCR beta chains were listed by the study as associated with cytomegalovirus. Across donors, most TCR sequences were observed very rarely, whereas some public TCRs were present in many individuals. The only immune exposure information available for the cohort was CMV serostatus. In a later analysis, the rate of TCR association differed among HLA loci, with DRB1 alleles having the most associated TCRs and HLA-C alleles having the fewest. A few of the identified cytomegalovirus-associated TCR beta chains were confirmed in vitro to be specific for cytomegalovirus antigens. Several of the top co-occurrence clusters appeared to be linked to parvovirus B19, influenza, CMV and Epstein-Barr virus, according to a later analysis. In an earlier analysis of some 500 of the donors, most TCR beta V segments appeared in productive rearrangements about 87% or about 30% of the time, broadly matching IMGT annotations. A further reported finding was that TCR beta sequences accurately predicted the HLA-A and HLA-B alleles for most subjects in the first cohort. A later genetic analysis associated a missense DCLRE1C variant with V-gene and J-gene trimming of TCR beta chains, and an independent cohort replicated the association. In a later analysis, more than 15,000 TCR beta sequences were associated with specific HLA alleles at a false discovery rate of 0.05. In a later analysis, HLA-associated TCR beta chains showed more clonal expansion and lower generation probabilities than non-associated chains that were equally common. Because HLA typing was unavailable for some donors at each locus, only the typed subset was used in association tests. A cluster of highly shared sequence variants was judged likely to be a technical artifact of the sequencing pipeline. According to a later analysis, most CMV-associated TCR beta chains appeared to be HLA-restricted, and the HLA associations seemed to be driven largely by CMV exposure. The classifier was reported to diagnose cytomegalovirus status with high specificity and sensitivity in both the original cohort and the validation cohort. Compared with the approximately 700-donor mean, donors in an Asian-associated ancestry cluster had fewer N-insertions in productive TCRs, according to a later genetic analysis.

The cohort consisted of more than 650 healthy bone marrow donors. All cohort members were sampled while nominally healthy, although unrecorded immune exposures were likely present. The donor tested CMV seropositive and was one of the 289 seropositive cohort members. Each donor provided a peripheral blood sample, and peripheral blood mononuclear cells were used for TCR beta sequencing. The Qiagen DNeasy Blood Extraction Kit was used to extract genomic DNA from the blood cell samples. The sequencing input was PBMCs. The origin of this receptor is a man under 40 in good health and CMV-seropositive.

The sequenced DNA: TGTGCCAGTAGTCCCCGGACAGGGAACTACGAGCAGTACTTC. This translates into CASSPRTGNYEQYF. The receptor chain draws on TRBV19 and TRBJ2-7; TRBD1 matches 8 bases in the middle. The germline V gene (reference sequence) sets CDR1 to LNHDA and CDR2 to SQIVND. V ends up 5 bases short and J 3 bases short, with an unmatched junction base count of 6. The cysteine opens and the phenylalanine closes a CDR3 of 14 amino acids. The kept DNA is CDR3 alone, 42 bases in frame from the first base.